The 5 T cell receptor beta chains listed next were all sequenced from one sample in a study of T cell responses to AZD1222 COVID-19 vaccine. Sequencing used immunoSEQ multiplex PCR; TCRdb keeps in-frame clones, though not all of them. This sample carries some 140,000 clones, approximately 94% of them seen once, and the ten largest clones take 3.1%. Sequenced material: peripheral blood, taken on day 0 of AZD1222 vaccination. The receptor set was obtained from an adult in good health.

In regard to this clone: An end of the junction does not agree with germline; a read error may underlie this. This chain links TRBV18 with TRBJ1-2; D remains unclear. The CDR3 consists of 11 residues. Germline CDR1 and CDR2: KGHSH and LQKENI. CDR3 DNA: TGCCGCCGCCGAGGATCCTATGGCTACACCTTC. Translation gives CRRRGSYGYTF.

J is TRBJ1-2 and V is TRBV2; the match to TRBD1 covers 8 bases. This CDR3 has 19 residues. Unmatched junction bases numbered 18, after V lost 6 bases and J lost 0 bases. Looked up from germline, CDR1 is SNHLY and CDR2 is FYNNEI. CDR3 sequence (DNA): TGTGCCAGCAGCATAACTTCAGGGGGCTCAGAGGTGGCTAACTATGGCTACACCTTC. It codes for CASSITSGGSEVANYGYTF.

V usage is TRBV7-9 and J usage is TRBJ2-6, with D perhaps matching TRBD1 or TRBD2 (5 bases each). The germline V gene has CDR1 SEHNR and CDR2 FQNEAQ (reference sequence). V dropped 5 bases and J dropped 3 bases, with 17 bases sitting between them. The CDR3 has 17 residues. The CDR3 region has the DNA TGTGCCAGCAGCCCGGGACGGTGGGGCCTTGGGGCCAACGTCCTGACTTTC. The encoded protein is CASSPGRWGLGANVLTF.

About this clone: A read error may produce the germline difference seen at one junction end. The rearrangement uses TRBV5-4 and TRBJ2-5, with 8 nucleotides matching TRBD2. This CDR3 spans 15 amino acids. Germline assignment: CDR1 SGHNT and CDR2 YYREEE (reference sequence). The CDR3 sequence is CARSPGGGDQETQYF. As DNA, the CDR3 is TGTGCCCGCAGCCCGGGGGGGGGTGATCAAGAGACCCAGTACTTC.

The chain links TRBV27 to TRBJ2-7; TRBD2 agrees at 9 bases. The V segment lost 6 bases and the J segment 5 bases; nucleotides outside the gene matches: 11. The CDR3 extends over 15 amino acids. Per the germline V gene, CDR1 is MNHEY and CDR2 is SMNVEV (reference sequence). The CDR3 sequence is CASRDPDSGSNEQYF. For the CDR3, the DNA is TGTGCCAGCAGGGACCCTGATAGCGGGAGTAACGAGCAGTACTTC.